Following are 28 T cell receptor beta chains from one sample sequenced in a study of beta chain features in type 1 diabetes. Sequencing targeted expressed TCRB transcripts, as all isolated RNA had been reverse transcribed. The table came from immunoSEQ multiplex PCR; TCRdb's copy has only in-frame clones and leaves some out. The sample records more than 250,000 clones, 20% being singletons. Study-wide results and limits: Shortening of TCRB CDR3s, moderate but significant, appeared in all four CD4+ subsets of Type 1 diabetes patients.

Antigen specificity for these receptors is unknown. The sequenced material came from naive CD4+ T cells from blood. These receptors originate from a woman in her thirties or forties with type 1 diabetes.

The chain combines TRBV28 with TRBJ2-2; 9 nucleotides agree with TRBD1. This CDR3 region has 17 residues. In germline, CDR1 is MDHEN, CDR2 SYDVKM. The V gene end was trimmed by 4 bases and the J gene end by 1 base; junction bases not matched to a gene: 7. CDR3 bases: TGTGCCAGCAGTTATCCCGGGACAGGGCTGAACACCGGGGAGCTGTTTTTT. This sequence encodes CASSYPGTGLNTGELFF.

This chain links TRBV6-5 with TRBJ2-7; a possible D gene is TRBD1 (5 bases). The V gene lost 2 bases and the J gene lost 2 bases, with 10 bases spanning the gap. CDR3 length: 14 amino acids. Germline values: CDR1 MNHEY, CDR2 SVGAGI. The CDR3: CASSYLQGTYEQYF. The CDR3 region has the DNA TGTGCCAGCAGTTACCTGCAGGGAACCTACGAGCAGTACTTC.

The gene calls are TRBV5-1 and TRBJ2-1, with 15 nucleotides matching TRBD2. The CDR3 totals 16 residues. The V gene's germline CDR1 is SGHRS and CDR2 YFSETQ. J gave up 7 bases and V 4 bases, and 6 bases lay outside the gene matches. CDR3 DNA: TGCGCCAGCAGCCATTGGACTAGCGGGGGGGAGAATGAGCAGTTCTTC. This codes for CASSHWTSGGENEQFF. Using reference TRBV5-1 and TRBJ2-1 for the parts outside the CDR3, the full variable domain is KAGVTQTPRYLIKTRGQQVTLSCSPISGHRSVSWYQQTPGQGLQFLFEYFSETQRNKGNFPGRFSGRQFSNSRSEMNVSTLELGDSALYLCASSHWTSGGENEQFFGPGTRLTVL.

The gene calls are TRBV4-3 and TRBJ1-2; TRBD1 is a possible D gene (5 bases). This CDR3 spans 15 amino acids. The V gene's germline CDR1 is LGHNA and CDR2 YSLEER. V was cut by 0 bases and J by 6 bases, with 14 bases left in between. The chain's CDR3 is CASSQEGRTYHGYTF. CDR3 sequence (DNA): TGCGCCAGCAGCCAAGAGGGGAGGACATACCATGGCTACACCTTC.

This clone was detected only a few times. The chain carries TRBV28 and TRBJ1-5; maybe TRBD1 (6 bases). The CDR3 contains 14 residues. The germline gives CDR1 MDHEN, CDR2 SYDVKM. The germline V and J ends were trimmed by 6 bases and 3 bases, with 12 bases remaining between them. DNA for the CDR3: TGTGCCAGCAGCTCCGGACAGATCAATCAGCCCCAGCATTTT. This encodes CASSSGQINQPQHF. The whole variable domain, remainder taken from reference TRBV28 and TRBJ1-5, is DVKVTQSSRYLVKRTGEKVFLECVQDMDHENMFWYRQDPGLGLRLIYFSYDVKMKEKGDIPEGYSVSREKKERFSLILESASTNQTSMYLCASSSGQINQPQHFGDGTRLSIL.

This chain uses TRBV2 with TRBJ1-1; the D gene is possibly TRBD1 (5 bases). CDR3 length: 13 amino acids. The germline gives CDR1 SNHLY, CDR2 FYNNEI. Trimming removed 2 bases from V and 1 base from J, with 5 bases in between. This CDR3 reads CASSEQGNTEAFF. CDR3 DNA: TGTGCCAGCAGTGAACAGGGGAACACTGAAGCTTTCTTT.

This clone occurred a few times. This chain uses TRBV15 with TRBJ2-6; TRBD1 aligns across 7 bases. Germline CDR1 reads LNHNV; CDR2 reads YYDKDF (reference sequence). This CDR3 comprises 19 residues. V shed 0 bases and J 0 bases; nucleotides not matched to a gene: 8. The CDR3 reads CATSRDLGQTFSGANVLTF. The CDR3 bases are TGTGCCACCAGCAGAGATCTGGGACAGACCTTCTCTGGGGCCAACGTCCTGACTTTC.

A few counts support this clone. CDR3 sequence reads: CASSGVETSGRSGANVLTF. DNA for the CDR3: TGTGCCAGCAGCGGAGTGGAGACTAGCGGACGCTCTGGGGCCAACGTCCTGACTTTC. This chain uses TRBV9 with TRBJ2-6; 9 positions agree with TRBD2. The CDR3 is 19 amino acids. Germline CDR1 and CDR2: SGDLS and YYNGEE. J lost 0 bases, V lost 3 bases, and 10 bases had no gene match.

The chain recombines TRBV27 with TRBJ2-7; D remains unclear. The CDR3 spans 14 residues. Germline V CDR1 and CDR2: MNHEY, SMNVEV (reference sequence). V shed 8 bases and J shed 0 bases, with 14 bases lying between them. The CDR3 loop is CASGPSQVSYEQYF. The CDR3 DNA follows: TGTGCCAGCGGCCCATCCCAAGTCTCCTACGAGCAGTACTTC.

The rearrangement links TRBV6-6 to TRBJ2-7; 9 bases are shared with TRBD1. The germline V gene has CDR1 MNHNY and CDR2 SVGAGI (reference sequence). This CDR3 spans 13 amino acids. Trimming at V came to 7 bases and at J to 6 bases, leaving 7 bases not matched to a gene. CDR3 nucleotides: TGTGCCAGCACCCCCCGGGACAGGGCCGAGCAGTACTTC. The encoded protein is CASTPRDRAEQYF.

This clone turned up a few times. The J gene is TRBJ2-7, the V gene TRBV4-3, with 7 bases identical to TRBD1. This CDR3 is 16 amino acids long. V dropped 3 bases and J dropped 0; count of bases not matched to a gene: 8. The V gene's germline CDR1 is LGHNA and CDR2 YSLEER. This chain's CDR3 is CASSHHSTGVSYEQYF. As DNA, the CDR3 is TGCGCCAGCAGCCACCATTCAACAGGGGTCTCCTACGAGCAGTACTTC.

The genes are TRBV28 and TRBJ1-2; 9 bases are shared with TRBD1. J lost 5 bases, V lost 3 bases, and 10 bases had no gene match. The CDR3 contains 16 residues. CDR1 and CDR2 (germline): MDHEN, SYDVKM. The CDR3 region is CASSFPPDRGGYGYTF. The CDR3 nucleotides read TGTGCCAGCAGTTTCCCCCCGGACAGGGGAGGATATGGCTACACCTTC.

The chain combines TRBV15 with TRBJ2-4; TRBD1 agrees at 8 bases. CDR3 length: 13 amino acids. The V and J ends lost 3 bases and 8 bases, in that order; junction bases with no gene match: 3. Per germline, CDR1 LNHNV and CDR2 YYDKDF (reference sequence). CDR3 sequence: CATSRDREDIQYF. The CDR3, as DNA: TGTGCCACCAGCAGGGACAGGGAGGACATTCAGTACTTC.

The CDR3 region has the DNA TGTGCCAGCAGTTTTGACATTTTTGGGACTGAAGCTTTCTTT. Amino acid sequence: CASSFDIFGTEAFF. The chain couples TRBV27 to TRBJ1-1; D unclear. Per germline, CDR1 MNHEY and CDR2 SMNVEV (reference sequence). The V and J ends lost 3 bases and 5 bases respectively, with 13 bases between them. This CDR3 contains 14 residues.

This clone has only a few counts. This chain uses TRBV7-2 with TRBJ2-2, with D possibly being TRBD1 (6 bases). Trimming cost V 6 bases and J 0 bases, with 8 bases left between them. The CDR3 has 14 residues. Germline-derived CDR1 and CDR2 are SGHTA and FQGNSA. CDR3 nucleotides: TGTGCCAGCAGAAGGGACACGAACACCGGGGAGCTGTTTTTT. Protein: CASRRDTNTGELFF.

This clone occurred a few times. J is TRBJ1-2 and V is TRBV13; a possible D gene is TRBD1 (6 bases). This CDR3 has 14 residues. Trimming pared 6 bases from V and 8 bases from J, leaving 19 bases between. Germline V CDR1 and CDR2: PRHDT, FYEKMQ (reference sequence). CDR3 region: CASRASGTKAGYTF. The CDR3 nucleotides read TGTGCCAGCAGAGCCTCCGGGACAAAAGCGGGCTACACCTTC.

V usage is TRBV9 and J usage is TRBJ2-7; TRBD1 matches at 7 bases. This CDR3 spans 14 amino acids. Trimming cost V 4 bases and J 3 bases; bases outside gene matches: 7. The germline V gene has CDR1 SGDLS and CDR2 YYNGEE. The CDR3 DNA follows: TGTGCCAGCAGCATCGGGACAGATAACTACGAGCAGTACTTC. Its protein product is CASSIGTDNYEQYF.

The chain has TRBV7-3 and TRBJ1-1; D is ambiguous. Trimming pared 2 bases from V and 5 bases from J, leaving 9 bases between. The CDR3 has 13 amino acids. CDR1 and CDR2 (germline): SGHTA, FQGTGA. The CDR3 DNA reads TGTGCCAGCAGCTTAGCGGCGGGGACTGAAGCTTTCTTT. It translates to CASSLAAGTEAFF.

The chain has TRBV5-1 and TRBJ2-5; 8 bases match TRBD1. Germline CDR1 reads SGHRS; CDR2 reads YFSETQ. J lost 1 base, V lost 3 bases, and 2 bases had no gene match. CDR3 length equals 14 residues. The CDR3 protein is CASSSGQAQETQYF. CDR3 coding DNA: TGCGCCAGCAGCTCGGGACAGGCCCAAGAGACCCAGTACTTC. Full variable domain (missing parts from reference TRBV5-1 and TRBJ2-5): KAGVTQTPRYLIKTRGQQVTLSCSPISGHRSVSWYQQTPGQGLQFLFEYFSETQRNKGNFPGRFSGRQFSNSRSEMNVSTLELGDSALYLCASSSGQAQETQYFGPGTRLLVL.

The V gene is TRBV19, the J gene TRBJ2-7; tentative D call: TRBD2 (5 bases). The CDR3 totals 13 residues. Trimming pared 0 bases from V and 3 bases from J, leaving 6 bases between. Germline V CDR1 and CDR2: LNHDA, SQIVND (reference sequence). DNA of the CDR3: TGTGCCAGTAGTATAGAACGGGGCTACGAGCAGTACTTC. The encoded protein is CASSIERGYEQYF.

The rearrangement joins TRBV5-1 to TRBJ1-4; TRBD1 is a possible D gene (6 bases). The CDR3 has 14 residues. From germline, CDR1 is SGHRS and CDR2 YFSETQ. V was trimmed by 2 bases and J by 3 bases, leaving 8 bases between them. CDR3 loop: CASSFRGPNEKLFF. Here the CDR3 DNA reads TGCGCCAGCAGCTTCAGGGGTCCTAATGAAAAACTGTTTTTT.

This clone has a handful of counts. V gene TRBV5-1 combines with J gene TRBJ1-2; TRBD1 is a possible D gene (5 bases). This CDR3 spans 15 amino acids. Germline values: CDR1 SGHRS, CDR2 YFSETQ. Trimming pared 4 bases from V and 0 bases from J, leaving 13 bases between. The chain's CDR3 is CASSGQGLANYGYTF. The CDR3 DNA is TGCGCCAGCAGCGGTCAGGGCCTAGCTAACTATGGCTACACCTTC.

The gene calls are TRBV6-5 and TRBJ2-1; no reliable D call. Trimming shortened V by 2 bases and J by 5 bases, and 10 bases separated the two germline ends. The CDR3 contains 14 residues. Germline V gene sequence: CDR1 MNHEY, CDR2 SVGAGI. The CDR3 DNA sequence: TGTGCCAGCAGTTACCGGCGGCCTGACAATGAGCAGTTCTTC. This codes for CASSYRRPDNEQFF.

As to this clone: Different DNA sequences within this sample yield the same CDR3. The chain combines TRBV9 with TRBJ2-1; maybe TRBD1 (6 bases). CDR1 is SGDLS and CDR2 is YYNGEE in the germline V gene. Deletions cut 0 bases from V and 1 base from J, with 8 bases between. The CDR3 is 15 residues long. The CDR3 DNA sequence: TGTGCCAGCAGCGTAGGAAGGGGGTCCTACAATGAGCAGTTCTTC. This encodes CASSVGRGSYNEQFF.

The sample holds a few counts of this clone. This chain uses TRBV7-2 with TRBJ1-1; 8 bases align to TRBD1. This CDR3 comprises 13 residues. Per germline, CDR1 SGHTA and CDR2 FQGNSA. J lost 4 bases, V lost 7 bases, and 5 bases had no gene match. The CDR3 DNA reads TGTGCCAGCACCGTCACAGGGGGCACTGAAGCTTTCTTT. This translates into CASTVTGGTEAFF.

V usage is TRBV27 and J usage is TRBJ2-1; D unresolved. Germline-derived CDR1 and CDR2 are MNHEY and SMNVEV (reference sequence). The V end lost 1 base, the J end lost 6 bases, and 10 bases lay between the germline ends. This CDR3 has 14 amino acids. The CDR3 DNA sequence: TGTGCCAGCAGTTTATGGGCCCAAGCCAATGAGCAGTTCTTC. Translated: CASSLWAQANEQFF.

This clone has more than one count but fewer than ten. The chain links TRBV30 to TRBJ2-7, with D possibly matching TRBD2 (6 bases). Germline CDR1 and CDR2: GTSNPN and SVGIG (reference sequence). V was shortened by 5 bases and J by 7 bases, with 15 bases between the two germline ends. The CDR3 length is 12 residues. The CDR3 here is CAWGRAAGEQYF. CDR3 coding DNA: TGTGCCTGGGGTCGGGCCGCGGGGGAGCAGTACTTC.

The sample holds a few counts of this clone. The rearrangement uses TRBV7-2 and TRBJ2-1, with TRBD2 as a possible D gene (5 bases). Trimming left V 4 bases short and J 6 bases short, with 13 bases between. The length of the CDR3 is 14 residues. In germline, CDR1 is SGHTA, CDR2 FQGNSA. DNA for the CDR3: TGTGCCAGCAGCTCGACTCGACGGGGCAATGAGCAGTTCTTC. Protein sequence: CASSSTRRGNEQFF.